This paragraph reports one T cell receptor (beta chain). The target antigen is unknown. Trimming stripped 5 bases from V and 4 bases from J, with 10 bases between. Germline CDR1 is LNHDA and CDR2 is SQIVND (reference sequence). The CDR3 is made up of 13 amino acids. As for treatment: approximately 11-day PBMC culture with coronavirus spike peptide pools or control peptides (ViraFEST assay). These data originate in a study of vaccination and CD4 T cells after COVID-19. Study summary: Convalescent individuals exhibited SARS-CoV-2 positivity on nasal swab PCR, with under 10 mild and one severe presentation.

Sequencing of cultured CD4+ T cell DNA used the Oncomine TCR Beta short-read assay. Each CDR3 protein is one row after TCRdb ran MiXCR on the PCR reads. The sample holds about 14,000 distinct CDR3 sequences, 55% seen once. This chain connects TRBV19 to TRBJ2-3; the D gene is possibly TRBD2 (7 bases). The sequence came from a human donor who had recovered from COVID-19. Sequencing was done on a sample of CD4+ T cells from blood, cultured in vitro. The CDR3 bases are TGTGCCAGTAGTTCGGGGGGCCCAGATACGCAGTATTTT. Amino acids: CASSSGGPDTQYF.